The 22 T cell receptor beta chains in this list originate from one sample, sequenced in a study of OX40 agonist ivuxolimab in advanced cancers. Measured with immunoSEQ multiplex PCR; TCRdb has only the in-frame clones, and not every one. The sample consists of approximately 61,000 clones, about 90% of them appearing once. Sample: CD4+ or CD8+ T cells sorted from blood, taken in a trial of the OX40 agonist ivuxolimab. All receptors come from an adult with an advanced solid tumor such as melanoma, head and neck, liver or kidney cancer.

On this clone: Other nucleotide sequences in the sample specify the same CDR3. In nucleotides, the CDR3 is TGTGCCAGCAGCTTAGCGGATACGCAGTATTTT. It translates to CASSLADTQYF. The rearrangement joins TRBV7-2 to TRBJ2-3, with no clear D. Germline lookup yields CDR1 SGHTA and CDR2 FQGNSA. This CDR3 is 11 amino acids long. The V gene lost 0 bases and the J gene lost 6 bases, with 1 base spanning the gap.

The CDR3 here is CASRNLAGSSYEQYF. DNA of the CDR3: TGTGCCAGCAGGAACCTAGCGGGGAGCTCCTACGAGCAGTACTTC. The genes are TRBV5-6 and TRBJ2-7; the match to TRBD2 covers 9 bases. Trimming took 5 bases from V and 0 from J; bases not matched to a gene: 6. The CDR3 loop spans 15 amino acids. CDR1 is SGHDT, CDR2 YYEEEE, per germline. The full variable domain, completed using reference TRBV5-6 and TRBJ2-7, is DAGVTQSPTHLIKTRGQQVTLRCSPKSGHDTVSWYQQALGQGPQFIFQYYEEEERQRGNFPDRFSGHQFPNYSSELNVNALLLGDSALYLCASRNLAGSSYEQYFGPGTRLTVT.

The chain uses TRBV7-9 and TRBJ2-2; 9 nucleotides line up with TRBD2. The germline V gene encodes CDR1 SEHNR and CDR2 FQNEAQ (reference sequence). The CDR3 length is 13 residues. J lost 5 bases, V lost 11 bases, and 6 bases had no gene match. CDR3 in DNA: TGTGCCGGGAGGACTAGCGTGACCGGGGAGCTGTTTTTT. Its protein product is CAGRTSVTGELFF.

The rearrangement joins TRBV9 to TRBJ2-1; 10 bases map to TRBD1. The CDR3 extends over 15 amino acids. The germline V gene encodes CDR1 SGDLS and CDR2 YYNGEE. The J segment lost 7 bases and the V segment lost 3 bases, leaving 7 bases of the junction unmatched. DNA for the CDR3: TGTGCCAGCAGCGAGACAGGGGGCGCGGGAAATGAGCAGTTCTTC. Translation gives CASSETGGAGNEQFF.

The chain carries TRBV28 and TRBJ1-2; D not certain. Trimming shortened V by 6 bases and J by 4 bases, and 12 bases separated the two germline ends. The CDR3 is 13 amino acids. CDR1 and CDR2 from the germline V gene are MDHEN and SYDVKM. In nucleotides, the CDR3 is TGTGCCAGCAGCCCGGTGGTCATCTATGGCTACACCTTC. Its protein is CASSPVVIYGYTF.

Here the CDR3 reads CASSLLAFEQYF. Written as DNA, the CDR3 is TGTGCCAGCAGTTTGCTAGCGTTCGAGCAGTACTTC. The chain joins TRBV28 to TRBJ2-7, with D perhaps matching TRBD2 (6 bases). The CDR3 totals 12 residues. Germline CDR1 MDHEN, CDR2 SYDVKM. V lost 3 bases and J lost 6, with 9 bases in between. Supplemented by reference TRBV28 and TRBJ2-7, the full variable domain reads DVKVTQSSRYLVKRTGEKVFLECVQDMDHENMFWYRQDPGLGLRLIYFSYDVKMKEKGDIPEGYSVSREKKERFSLILESASTNQTSMYLCASSLLAFEQYFGPGTRLTVT.

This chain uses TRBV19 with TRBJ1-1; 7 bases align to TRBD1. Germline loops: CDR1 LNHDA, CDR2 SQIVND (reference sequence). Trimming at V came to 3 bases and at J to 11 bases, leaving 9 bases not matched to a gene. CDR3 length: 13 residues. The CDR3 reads CASSMGGRGYAFF. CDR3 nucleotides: TGTGCCAGTAGTATGGGGGGCAGGGGGTATGCTTTCTTT.

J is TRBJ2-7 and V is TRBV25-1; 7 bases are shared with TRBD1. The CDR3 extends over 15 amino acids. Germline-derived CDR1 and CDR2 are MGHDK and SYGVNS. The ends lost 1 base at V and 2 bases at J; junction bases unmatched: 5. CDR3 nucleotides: TGTGCCAGCAGTGAATCGCAGGGGGTTCCCTACGAGCAGTACTTC. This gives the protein CASSESQGVPYEQYF.

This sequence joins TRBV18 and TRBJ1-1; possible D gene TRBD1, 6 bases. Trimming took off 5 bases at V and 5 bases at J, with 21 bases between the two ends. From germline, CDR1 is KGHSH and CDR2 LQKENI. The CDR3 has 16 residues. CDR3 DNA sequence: TGTGCCAGCTCAGTTTCTCGCGTACAGGGAGGAACTGAAGCTTTCTTT. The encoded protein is CASSVSRVQGGTEAFF.

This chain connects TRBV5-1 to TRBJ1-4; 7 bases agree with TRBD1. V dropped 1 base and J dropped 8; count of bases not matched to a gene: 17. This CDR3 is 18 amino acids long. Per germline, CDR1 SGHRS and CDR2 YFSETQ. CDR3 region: CASSLSGQAGVRGEKLFF. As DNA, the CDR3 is TGCGCCAGCAGCTTGTCCGGACAGGCTGGAGTGAGGGGGGAAAAACTGTTTTTT.

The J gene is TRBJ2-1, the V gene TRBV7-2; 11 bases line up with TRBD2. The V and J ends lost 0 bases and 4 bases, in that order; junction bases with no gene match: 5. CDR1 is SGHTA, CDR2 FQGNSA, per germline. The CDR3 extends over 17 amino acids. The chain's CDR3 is CASSLARTSGQYNEQFF. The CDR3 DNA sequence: TGTGCCAGCAGCTTAGCGAGGACTAGCGGGCAATACAATGAGCAGTTCTTC.

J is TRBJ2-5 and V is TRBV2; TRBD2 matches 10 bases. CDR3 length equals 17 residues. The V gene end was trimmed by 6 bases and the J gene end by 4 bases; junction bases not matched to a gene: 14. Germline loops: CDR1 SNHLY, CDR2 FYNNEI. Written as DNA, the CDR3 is TGTGCCAGCAGCACATATTCCCTAGCGGGGGACGGAGAGACCCAGTACTTC. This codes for CASSTYSLAGDGETQYF. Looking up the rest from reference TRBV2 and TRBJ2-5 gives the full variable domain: EPEVTQTPSHQVTQMGQEVILRCVPISNHLYFYWYRQILGQKVEFLVSFYNNEISEKSEIFDDQFSVERPDGSNFTLKIRSTKLEDSAMYFCASSTYSLAGDGETQYFGPGTRLLVL.

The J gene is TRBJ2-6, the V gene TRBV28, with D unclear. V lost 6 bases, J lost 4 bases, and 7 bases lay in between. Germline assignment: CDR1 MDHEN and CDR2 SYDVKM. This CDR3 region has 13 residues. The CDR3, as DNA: TGTGCCAGCAGCTTCACAGGGGCCAACGTCCTGACTTTC. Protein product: CASSFTGANVLTF. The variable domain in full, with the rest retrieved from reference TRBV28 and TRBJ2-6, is DVKVTQSSRYLVKRTGEKVFLECVQDMDHENMFWYRQDPGLGLRLIYFSYDVKMKEKGDIPEGYSVSREKKERFSLILESASTNQTSMYLCASSFTGANVLTFGAGSRLTVL.

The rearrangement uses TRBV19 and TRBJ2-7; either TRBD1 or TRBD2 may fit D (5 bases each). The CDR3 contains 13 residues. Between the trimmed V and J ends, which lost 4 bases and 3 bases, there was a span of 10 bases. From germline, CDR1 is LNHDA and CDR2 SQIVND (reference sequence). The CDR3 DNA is TGTGCCAGTAGTACCGGGACGGTCTACGAGCAGTACTTC. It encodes CASSTGTVYEQYF.

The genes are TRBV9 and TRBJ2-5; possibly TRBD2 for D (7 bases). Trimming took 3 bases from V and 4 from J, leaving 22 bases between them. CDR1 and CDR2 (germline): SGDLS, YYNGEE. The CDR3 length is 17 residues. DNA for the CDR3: TGTGCCAGCAGCGCCCGGGAAGGGGGAGGGCTCGGAGAGACCCAGTACTTC. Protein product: CASSAREGGGLGETQYF.

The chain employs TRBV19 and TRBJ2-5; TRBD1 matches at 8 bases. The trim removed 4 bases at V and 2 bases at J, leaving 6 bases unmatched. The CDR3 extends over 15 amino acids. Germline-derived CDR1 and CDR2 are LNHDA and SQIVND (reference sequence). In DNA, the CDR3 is TGTGCCAGTAGTACCCAGGGGGCTCCTCAAGAGACCCAGTACTTC. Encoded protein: CASSTQGAPQETQYF.

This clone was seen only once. The CDR3 DNA reads as TGCGCCAGCACCTCAAGTAGCACGAACACCGGGGAGCTGTTTTTT. Protein: CASTSSSTNTGELFF. The rearrangement links TRBV5-1 to TRBJ2-2, with D uncertain. V was pared by 6 bases and J by 0 bases, with 12 bases between. Germline V gene data show CDR1 as SGHRS and CDR2 as YFSETQ. The CDR3 is 15 residues long.

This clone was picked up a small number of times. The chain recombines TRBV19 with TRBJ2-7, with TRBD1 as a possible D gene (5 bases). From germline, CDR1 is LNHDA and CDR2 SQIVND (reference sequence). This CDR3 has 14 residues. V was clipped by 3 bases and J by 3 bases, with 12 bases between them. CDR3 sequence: CASSISDSRYEQYF. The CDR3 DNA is TGTGCCAGTAGTATCTCTGACAGTCGCTACGAGCAGTACTTC.

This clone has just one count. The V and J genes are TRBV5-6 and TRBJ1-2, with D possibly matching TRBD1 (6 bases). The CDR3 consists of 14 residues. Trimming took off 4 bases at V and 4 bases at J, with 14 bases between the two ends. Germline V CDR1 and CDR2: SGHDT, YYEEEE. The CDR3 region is CASSRGASPYGYTF. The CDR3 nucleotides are TGTGCCAGCAGCCGGGGGGCCAGCCCCTATGGCTACACCTTC. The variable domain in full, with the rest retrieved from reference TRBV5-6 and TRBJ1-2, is DAGVTQSPTHLIKTRGQQVTLRCSPKSGHDTVSWYQQALGQGPQFIFQYYEEEERQRGNFPDRFSGHQFPNYSSELNVNALLLGDSALYLCASSRGASPYGYTFGSGTRLTVV.

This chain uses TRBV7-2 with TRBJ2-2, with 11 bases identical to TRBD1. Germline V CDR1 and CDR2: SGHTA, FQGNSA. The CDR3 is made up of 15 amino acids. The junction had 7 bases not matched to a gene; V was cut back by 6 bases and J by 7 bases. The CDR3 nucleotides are TGTGCCAGCAGTCGGACAGGGGGCAGGATCGGGGAGCTGTTTTTT. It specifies CASSRTGGRIGELFF.

DNA of the CDR3: TGTGCCAGCAGAAAGGGACAGGGGGCGGAGACCCAGTACTTC. Protein sequence: CASRKGQGAETQYF. The chain is built from TRBV7-2 and TRBJ2-5, with 12 bases aligning to TRBD1. The germline V gene has CDR1 SGHTA and CDR2 FQGNSA. This CDR3 has 14 amino acids. Germline trimming cut 6 bases from V and 5 bases from J; bases unmatched to any gene: 4.

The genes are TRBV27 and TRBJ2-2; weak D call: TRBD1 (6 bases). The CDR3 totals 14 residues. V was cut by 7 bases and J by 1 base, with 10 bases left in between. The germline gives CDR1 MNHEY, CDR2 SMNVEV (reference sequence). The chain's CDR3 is CASTYRENTGELFF. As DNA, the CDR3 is TGTGCCAGCACATACAGGGAGAACACCGGGGAGCTGTTTTTT.